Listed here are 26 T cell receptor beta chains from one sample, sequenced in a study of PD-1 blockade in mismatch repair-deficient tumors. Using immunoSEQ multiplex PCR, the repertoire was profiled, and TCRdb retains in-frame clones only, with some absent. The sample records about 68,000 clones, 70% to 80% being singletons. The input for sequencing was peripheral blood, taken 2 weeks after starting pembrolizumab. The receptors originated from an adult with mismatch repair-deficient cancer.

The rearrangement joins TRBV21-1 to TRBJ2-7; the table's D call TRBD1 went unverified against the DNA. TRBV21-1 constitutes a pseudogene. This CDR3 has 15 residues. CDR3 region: CASSPPGQGLYEQYF. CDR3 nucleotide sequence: TGTGCCAGCAGCCCCCCGGGACAGGGGCTTTACGAGCAGTACTTC.

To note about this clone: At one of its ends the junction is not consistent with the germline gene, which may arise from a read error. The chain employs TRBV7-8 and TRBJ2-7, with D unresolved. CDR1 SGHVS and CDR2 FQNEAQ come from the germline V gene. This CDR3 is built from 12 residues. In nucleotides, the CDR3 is TGTGCCAGCAGCTTTGACTCCGACGAGCAGTACTTC. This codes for CASSFDSDEQYF.

The CDR3 spells CASLVQGMTGELFF. The CDR3 nucleotides are TGTGCCAGCCTGGTACAGGGTATGACCGGGGAGCTGTTTTTT. The chain carries TRBV2 and TRBJ2-2, with a possible D match to TRBD1 (6 bases). CDR1 is SNHLY and CDR2 is FYNNEI in the germline V gene. This CDR3 has 14 amino acids. Trimming took 8 bases from V and 5 from J, leaving 15 bases between them.

For the CDR3, the DNA is TGTGCCAGTAGTATAGTCCAAAGCTCCTACAATGAGCAGTTCTTC. Residues: CASSIVQSSYNEQFF. The genes are TRBV19 and TRBJ2-1; D remains ambiguous. Trimming removed 1 base at V and 0 bases at J, with 7 bases between. Per germline, CDR1 LNHDA and CDR2 SQIVND (reference sequence). The CDR3 spans 15 residues.

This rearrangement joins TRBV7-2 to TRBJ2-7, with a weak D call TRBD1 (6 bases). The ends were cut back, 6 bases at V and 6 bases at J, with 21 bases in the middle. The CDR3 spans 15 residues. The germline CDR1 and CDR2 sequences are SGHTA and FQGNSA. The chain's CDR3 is CASSSGHGGSGEQYF. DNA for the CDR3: TGTGCCAGCAGTTCGGGACATGGAGGTTCTGGCGAGCAGTACTTC.

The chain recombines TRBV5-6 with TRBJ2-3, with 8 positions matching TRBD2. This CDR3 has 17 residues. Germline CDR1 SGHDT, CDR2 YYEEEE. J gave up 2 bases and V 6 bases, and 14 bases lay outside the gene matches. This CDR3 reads CASTSRGVAGITDTQYF. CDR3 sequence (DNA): TGTGCCAGCACTTCCCGGGGGGTAGCGGGGATCACAGATACGCAGTATTTT.

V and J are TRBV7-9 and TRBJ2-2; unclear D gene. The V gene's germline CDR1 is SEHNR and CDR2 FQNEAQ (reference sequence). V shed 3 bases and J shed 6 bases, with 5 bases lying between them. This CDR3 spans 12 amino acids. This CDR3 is CASSFGAGELFF. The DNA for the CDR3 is TGTGCCAGCAGCTTTGGGGCCGGGGAGCTGTTTTTT.

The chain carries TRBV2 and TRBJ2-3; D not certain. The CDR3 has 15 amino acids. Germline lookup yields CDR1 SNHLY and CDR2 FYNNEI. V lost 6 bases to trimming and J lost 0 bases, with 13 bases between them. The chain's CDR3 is CASREYITSTDTQYF. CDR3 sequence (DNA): TGTGCCAGCAGGGAATATATTACTAGCACAGATACGCAGTATTTT.

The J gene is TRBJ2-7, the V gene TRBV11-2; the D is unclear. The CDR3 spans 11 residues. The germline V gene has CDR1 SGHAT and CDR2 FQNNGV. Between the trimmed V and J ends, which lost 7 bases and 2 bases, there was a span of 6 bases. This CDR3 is CASTRTYEQYF. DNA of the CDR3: TGTGCCAGCACCAGAACCTACGAGCAGTACTTC.

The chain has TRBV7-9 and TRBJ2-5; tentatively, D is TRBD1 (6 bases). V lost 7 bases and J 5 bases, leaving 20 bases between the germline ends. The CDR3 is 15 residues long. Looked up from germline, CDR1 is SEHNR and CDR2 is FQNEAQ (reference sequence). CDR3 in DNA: TGTGCCAGCATAAGATTTGGGACATCGGAGGAGACCCAGTACTTC. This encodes CASIRFGTSEETQYF. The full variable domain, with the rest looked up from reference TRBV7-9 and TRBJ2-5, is DTGVSQNPRHKITKRGQNVTFRCDPISEHNRLYWYRQTLGQGPEFLTYFQNEAQLEKSRLLSDRFSAERPKGSFSTLEIQRTEQGDSAMYLCASIRFGTSEETQYFGPGTRLLVL.

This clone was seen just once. CDR3 amino acids: CASSQNPGLGQDTQYF. As DNA, the CDR3 is TGTGCCAGCAGTCAAAATCCGGGACTAGGGCAAGATACGCAGTATTTT. The rearrangement uses TRBV2 and TRBJ2-3, with 8 bases lining up with TRBD2. Germline V gene data show CDR1 as SNHLY and CDR2 as FYNNEI. The V and J ends lost 5 bases and 5 bases, in that order; junction bases with no gene match: 12. This CDR3 has 16 amino acids. The full variable domain, in which reference TRBV2 and TRBJ2-3 provide the parts outside the CDR3, is EPEVTQTPSHQVTQMGQEVILRCVPISNHLYFYWYRQILGQKVEFLVSFYNNEISEKSEIFDDQFSVERPDGSNFTLKIRSTKLEDSAMYFCASSQNPGLGQDTQYFGPGTRLTVL.

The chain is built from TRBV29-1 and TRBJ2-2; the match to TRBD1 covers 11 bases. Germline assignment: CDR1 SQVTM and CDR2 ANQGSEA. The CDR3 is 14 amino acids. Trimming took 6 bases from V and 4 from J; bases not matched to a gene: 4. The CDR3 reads CSVLGTGGTGELFF. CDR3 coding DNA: TGCAGCGTGCTGGGGACAGGGGGCACCGGGGAGCTGTTTTTT.

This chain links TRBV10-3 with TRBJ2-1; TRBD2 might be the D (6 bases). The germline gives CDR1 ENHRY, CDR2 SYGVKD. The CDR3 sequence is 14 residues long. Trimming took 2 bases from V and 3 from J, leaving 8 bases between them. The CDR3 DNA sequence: TGTGCCATCAGTGAGCGGGAGAGCTACAATGAGCAGTTCTTC. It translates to CAISERESYNEQFF.

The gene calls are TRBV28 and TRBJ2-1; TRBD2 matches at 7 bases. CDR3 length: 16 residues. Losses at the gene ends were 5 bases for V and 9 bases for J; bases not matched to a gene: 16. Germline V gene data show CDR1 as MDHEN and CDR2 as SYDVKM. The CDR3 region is CASSLPPGGRALEQFF. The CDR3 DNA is TGTGCCAGCAGTCTACCCCCCGGTGGGAGGGCCCTTGAGCAGTTCTTC.

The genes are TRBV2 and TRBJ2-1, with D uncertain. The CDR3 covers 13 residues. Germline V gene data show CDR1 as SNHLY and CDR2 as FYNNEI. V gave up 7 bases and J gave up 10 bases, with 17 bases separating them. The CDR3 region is CASMWTPVQEQFF. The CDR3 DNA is TGTGCCAGCATGTGGACCCCCGTACAGGAGCAGTTCTTC.

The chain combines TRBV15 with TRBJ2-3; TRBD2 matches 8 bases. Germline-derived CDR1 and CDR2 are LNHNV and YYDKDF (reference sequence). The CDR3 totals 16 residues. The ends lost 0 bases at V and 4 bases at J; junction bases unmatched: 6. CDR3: CATSRDRAGVSDTQYF. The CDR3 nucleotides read TGTGCCACCAGCAGAGATCGAGCGGGAGTGTCAGATACGCAGTATTTT. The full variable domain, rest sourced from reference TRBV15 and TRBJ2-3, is DAMVIQNPRYQVTQFGKPVTLSCSQTLNHNVMYWYQQKSSQAPKLLFHYYDKDFNNEADTPDNFQSRRPNTSFCFLDIRSPGLGDTAMYLCATSRDRAGVSDTQYFGPGTRLTVL.

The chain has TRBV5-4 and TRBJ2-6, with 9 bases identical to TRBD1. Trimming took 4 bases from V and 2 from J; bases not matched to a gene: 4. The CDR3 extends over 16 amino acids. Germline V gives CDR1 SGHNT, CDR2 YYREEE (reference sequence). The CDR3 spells CASSGRTGAGANVLTF. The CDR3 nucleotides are TGTGCCAGCAGCGGCCGGACAGGGGCTGGGGCCAACGTCCTGACTTTC.

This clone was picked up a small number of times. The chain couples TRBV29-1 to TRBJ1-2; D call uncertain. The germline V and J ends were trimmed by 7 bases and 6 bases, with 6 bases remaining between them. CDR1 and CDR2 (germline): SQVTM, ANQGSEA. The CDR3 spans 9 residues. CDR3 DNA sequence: TGCAGCGACGACAATGGCTACACCTTC. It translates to CSDDNGYTF.

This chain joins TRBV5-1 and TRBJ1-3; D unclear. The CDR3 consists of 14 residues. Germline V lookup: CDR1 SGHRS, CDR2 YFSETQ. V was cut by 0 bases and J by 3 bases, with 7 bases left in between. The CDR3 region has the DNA TGCGCCAGCAGCTTGGTATCTGATGGAAACACCATATATTTT. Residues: CASSLVSDGNTIYF. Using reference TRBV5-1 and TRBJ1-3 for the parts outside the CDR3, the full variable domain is KAGVTQTPRYLIKTRGQQVTLSCSPISGHRSVSWYQQTPGQGLQFLFEYFSETQRNKGNFPGRFSGRQFSNSRSEMNVSTLELGDSALYLCASSLVSDGNTIYFGEGSWLTVV.

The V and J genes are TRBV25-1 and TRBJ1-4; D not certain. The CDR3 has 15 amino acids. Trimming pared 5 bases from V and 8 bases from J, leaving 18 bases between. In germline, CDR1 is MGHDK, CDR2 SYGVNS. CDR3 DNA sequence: TGTGCCAGCAGTCCGGAACAGTCTAGAAGCGAAAAACTGTTTTTT. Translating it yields CASSPEQSRSEKLFF.

CDR3 bases: TGTGCCAGCAGTGATCAAATAGCGGGTTTTACCGGGGAGCTGTTTTTT. Translating gives CASSDQIAGFTGELFF. The V call is TRBV6-1, the J call TRBJ2-2, with 7 bases that match TRBD2. The CDR3 loop spans 16 amino acids. The V gene's germline CDR1 is MNHNS and CDR2 SASEGT. The ends lost 3 bases at V and 5 bases at J; junction bases unmatched: 9.

The CDR3 DNA reads as TGCGCCAGCAGCCAAGAAGAGTTAGCGGGGGTAAGGGGCTACGAGCAGTACTTC. Protein sequence: CASSQEELAGVRGYEQYF. J is TRBJ2-7 and V is TRBV4-1; 9 bases align to TRBD2. Germline lookup yields CDR1 MGHRA and CDR2 YSYEKL. This CDR3 has 18 amino acids. V lost 0 bases and J lost 3; bases outside the gene matches: 12.

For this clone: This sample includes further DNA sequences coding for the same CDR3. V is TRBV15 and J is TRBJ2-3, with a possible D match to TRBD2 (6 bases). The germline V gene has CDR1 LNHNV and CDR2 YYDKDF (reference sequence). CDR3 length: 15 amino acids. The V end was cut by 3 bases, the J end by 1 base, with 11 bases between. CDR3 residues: CATSRRDGGTDTQYF. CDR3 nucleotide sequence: TGTGCCACCAGCAGGCGGGACGGAGGCACAGATACGCAGTATTTT.

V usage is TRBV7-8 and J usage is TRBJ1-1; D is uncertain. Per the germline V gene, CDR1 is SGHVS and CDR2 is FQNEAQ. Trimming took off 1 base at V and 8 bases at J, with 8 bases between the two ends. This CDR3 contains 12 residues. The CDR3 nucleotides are TGTGCCAGCAGCTTAGTTACAGTGGAAGCTTTCTTT. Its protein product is CASSLVTVEAFF.

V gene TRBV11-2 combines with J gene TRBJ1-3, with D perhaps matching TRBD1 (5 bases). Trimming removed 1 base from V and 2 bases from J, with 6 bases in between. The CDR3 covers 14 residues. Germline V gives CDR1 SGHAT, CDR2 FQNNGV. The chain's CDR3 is CASSLAGPGNTIYF. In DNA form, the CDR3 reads TGTGCCAGCAGCTTAGCGGGGCCTGGAAACACCATATATTTT. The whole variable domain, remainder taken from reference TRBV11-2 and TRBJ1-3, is EAGVAQSPRYKIIEKRQSVAFWCNPISGHATLYWYQQILGQGPKLLIQFQNNGVVDDSQLPKDRFSAERLKGVDSTLKIQPAKLEDSAVYLCASSLAGPGNTIYFGEGSWLTVV.

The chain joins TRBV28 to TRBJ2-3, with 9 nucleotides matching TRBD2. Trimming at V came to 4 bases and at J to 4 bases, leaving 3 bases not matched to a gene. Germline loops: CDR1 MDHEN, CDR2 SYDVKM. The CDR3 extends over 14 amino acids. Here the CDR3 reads CASSSGGRADTQYF. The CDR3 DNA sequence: TGTGCCAGCAGTTCCGGCGGGAGGGCAGATACGCAGTATTTT.